Shown below are 20 T cell receptor beta chains from a single sample sequenced in a study of shared clonotypes between healthy human individuals. Sequencing was performed with immunoSEQ multiplex PCR; in TCRdb, only in-frame clones are kept and a portion is missing. This table holds some 1.5 million clones, 95% to 99% found once. Sequenced input: naive CD4+ T cells sorted from blood. As for subset: CD45RA+ positively selected. All receptors come from a man aged 30 to 45 in good health.

CDR3 sequence reads: CASSVKQSVSGNTIYF. The CDR3 DNA reads as TGTGCCAGCAGTGTAAAACAGTCCGTCTCTGGAAACACCATATATTTT. The rearrangement uses TRBV2 and TRBJ1-3, with D unresolved. The CDR3 length is 16 residues. Germline values: CDR1 SNHLY, CDR2 FYNNEI. V was cut by 4 bases and J by 0 bases, with 13 bases left in between.

The V call is TRBV5-1, the J call TRBJ2-7, with D perhaps matching TRBD2 (5 bases). The CDR3 consists of 14 residues. V lost 5 bases, J lost 3 bases, and 15 bases lay in between. The germline gives CDR1 SGHRS, CDR2 YFSETQ. The DNA for the CDR3 is TGCGCCAGCAGATTGTGGGCCGGGAACTACGAGCAGTACTTC. This translates into CASRLWAGNYEQYF.

The rearrangement uses TRBV5-1 and TRBJ2-4; no clear D gene. From germline, CDR1 is SGHRS and CDR2 YFSETQ. V was clipped by 4 bases and J by 6 bases, with 11 bases between them. This CDR3 region has 13 residues. The CDR3 loop is CASSLDTLNIQYF. DNA of the CDR3: TGCGCCAGCAGCCTTGACACGCTAAACATTCAGTACTTC.

This chain uses TRBV5-6 with TRBJ2-7; 7 bases line up with TRBD1. CDR3 length: 11 amino acids. The V gene's germline CDR1 is SGHDT and CDR2 YYEEEE. V lost 4 bases and J lost 11; bases outside the gene matches: 6. The CDR3 loop reads CASSTGQVEYF. CDR3 in DNA: TGTGCCAGCAGCACTGGACAGGTAGAGTACTTC.

V usage is TRBV11-1 and J usage is TRBJ2-2; 8 bases fit TRBD1. The J segment lost 1 base and the V segment lost 7 bases, leaving 5 bases of the junction unmatched. This CDR3 contains 15 residues. Germline-derived CDR1 and CDR2 are SGHAT and FQDESV (reference sequence). CDR3 nucleotides: TGTGCCAGCATCCCCGGGACAGGGAACACCGGGGAGCTGTTTTTT. It codes for CASIPGTGNTGELFF.

In this sample, this clone turned up once. The J gene is TRBJ2-7, the V gene TRBV5-4; the match to TRBD2 covers 10 bases. The germline gives CDR1 SGHNT, CDR2 YYREEE (reference sequence). The V and J ends lost 3 bases and 2 bases, in that order; junction bases with no gene match: 2. This CDR3 is 14 amino acids long. CDR3 sequence reads: CASSWSGRAYEQYF. The CDR3 region has the DNA TGTGCCAGCAGCTGGAGCGGGAGGGCCTACGAGCAGTACTTC.

The chain is built from TRBV27 and TRBJ2-2; possibly TRBD2 for D (6 bases). V gave up 1 base and J gave up 1 base, with 10 bases separating them. Germline V CDR1 and CDR2: MNHEY, SMNVEV (reference sequence). The CDR3 loop spans 16 amino acids. This CDR3 reads CASSLLPGGNTGELFF. The CDR3 DNA reads as TGTGCCAGCAGTTTATTGCCCGGGGGGAACACCGGGGAGCTGTTTTTT.

The chain uses TRBV30 and TRBJ2-1; D gene unclear. The CDR3 loop spans 15 amino acids. The germline V and J ends were trimmed by 4 bases and 7 bases, with 20 bases remaining between them. In germline, CDR1 is GTSNPN, CDR2 SVGIG (reference sequence). CDR3: CAWNPFRQYPNEQFF. In nucleotides, the CDR3 is TGTGCCTGGAACCCGTTTCGACAATACCCGAATGAGCAGTTCTTC.

The chain combines TRBV28 with TRBJ2-7, with 7 nucleotides matching TRBD1. Germline V lookup: CDR1 MDHEN, CDR2 SYDVKM. V lost 3 bases and J lost 0; bases outside the gene matches: 5. This CDR3 is built from 15 residues. CDR3 DNA: TGTGCCAGCAGTTTGGCCAGGGGGATCTCCTACGAGCAGTACTTC. This gives the protein CASSLARGISYEQYF.

V usage is TRBV5-1 and J usage is TRBJ1-1; TRBD1 might be the D (6 bases). Germline lookup yields CDR1 SGHRS and CDR2 YFSETQ. V was pared by 3 bases and J by 5 bases, with 17 bases between. The CDR3 consists of 15 residues. The CDR3 DNA reads TGCGCCAGCAGCTCTTCACTAGGGGGACCAACTGAAGCTTTCTTT. Its protein product is CASSSSLGGPTEAFF.

The CDR3 loop reads CASSVRGETQYF. For the CDR3, the DNA is TGTGCCAGCAGCGTACGAGGGGAGACCCAGTACTTC. The chain joins TRBV9 to TRBJ2-5; possible D gene TRBD2, 5 bases. The ends were cut back, 1 base at V and 5 bases at J, with 6 bases in the middle. CDR3 length equals 12 residues. Germline CDR1 reads SGDLS; CDR2 reads YYNGEE. Combining the CDR3 with reference TRBV9 and TRBJ2-5 gives the whole variable domain DSGVTQTPKHLITATGQRVTLRCSPRSGDLSVYWYQQSLDQGLQFLIQYYNGEERAKGNILERFSAQQFPDLHSELNLSSLELGDSALYFCASSVRGETQYFGPGTRLLVL.

The gene calls are TRBV5-1 and TRBJ1-1; 12 bases match TRBD1. The CDR3 runs 14 residues. The V and J ends lost 7 bases and 5 bases, in that order; junction bases with no gene match: 6. Germline-derived CDR1 and CDR2 are SGHRS and YFSETQ. The CDR3 DNA sequence: TGCGCCAGCGCGGGACAGGGGGCGGGTACTGAAGCTTTCTTT. Amino acid sequence: CASAGQGAGTEAFF. The variable domain in full, with the rest retrieved from reference TRBV5-1 and TRBJ1-1, is KAGVTQTPRYLIKTRGQQVTLSCSPISGHRSVSWYQQTPGQGLQFLFEYFSETQRNKGNFPGRFSGRQFSNSRSEMNVSTLELGDSALYLCASAGQGAGTEAFFGQGTRLTVV.

The chain is built from TRBV6-5 and TRBJ2-7; D is ambiguous. CDR3 size: 16 residues. Germline V gene lookup returns CDR1 MNHEY and CDR2 SVGAGI. V lost 0 bases to trimming and J lost 1 base, with 13 bases between them. This CDR3 is CASSYSSGSGSYEQYF. CDR3 nucleotide sequence: TGTGCCAGCAGTTACTCCTCCGGATCTGGTTCCTACGAGCAGTACTTC.

This chain uses TRBV25-1 with TRBJ2-3; perhaps TRBD2 as D (5 bases). CDR1 is MGHDK, CDR2 SYGVNS, per germline. Trimming removed 7 bases from V and 7 bases from J, with 15 bases in between. The CDR3 is 13 residues long. The CDR3 nucleotides read TGTGCCAGCACGGGGATCACTTCCCATACGCAGTATTTT. This translates into CASTGITSHTQYF.

CDR3: CASSGPRGGGTEAFF. CDR3 bases: TGTGCCAGCAGTGGCCCCCGGGGAGGTGGCACTGAAGCTTTCTTT. This chain uses TRBV2 with TRBJ1-1; D call uncertain. CDR3 length: 15 amino acids. The ends were cut back, 4 bases at V and 4 bases at J, with 16 bases in the middle. Germline lookup yields CDR1 SNHLY and CDR2 FYNNEI.

The J gene is TRBJ1-5, the V gene TRBV6-1; D possibly corresponds to TRBD1 (5 bases). The V and J ends lost 2 bases and 2 bases respectively, with 10 bases between them. The CDR3 is 15 amino acids. Germline CDR1 MNHNS, CDR2 SASEGT. The CDR3 DNA sequence: TGTGCCAGCAGTGAACCGGGGGGTGGCAATCAGCCCCAGCATTTT. The encoded protein is CASSEPGGGNQPQHF.

This clone was detected once. The rearrangement joins TRBV6-5 to TRBJ1-2; TRBD1 is a possible D gene (5 bases). The CDR3 sequence is 15 residues long. Trimming removed 2 bases from V and 4 bases from J, with 14 bases in between. CDR1 is MNHEY, CDR2 SVGAGI, per germline. The CDR3 loop reads CASSYGGVESYGYTF. The DNA for the CDR3 is TGTGCCAGCAGTTACGGGGGGGTGGAGTCCTATGGCTACACCTTC.

The chain joins TRBV5-4 to TRBJ2-4; either TRBD1 or TRBD2 may supply D (6 bases each). V lost 0 bases and J 4 bases, leaving 11 bases between the germline ends. This CDR3 comprises 15 residues. Germline V lookup: CDR1 SGHNT, CDR2 YYREEE (reference sequence). CDR3: CASSLDGGPKNIQYF. CDR3 DNA: TGTGCCAGCAGCTTGGATGGGGGGCCGAAAAACATTCAGTACTTC. Using reference TRBV5-4 and TRBJ2-4 for the parts outside the CDR3, the full variable domain is ETGVTQSPTHLIKTRGQQVTLRCSSQSGHNTVSWYQQALGQGPQFIFQYYREEENGRGNFPPRFSGLQFPNYSSELNVNALELDDSALYLCASSLDGGPKNIQYFGAGTRLSVL.

The CDR3 DNA reads TGTGCCAGCAGCGTAGGAGGGCTAGCGAACTACAATGAGCAGTTCTTC. Protein sequence: CASSVGGLANYNEQFF. This chain joins TRBV9 and TRBJ2-1; possible D gene TRBD2, 6 bases. Trimming took off 0 bases at V and 3 bases at J, with 13 bases between the two ends. Germline CDR1 is SGDLS and CDR2 is YYNGEE. The CDR3 covers 16 residues. Supplemented by reference TRBV9 and TRBJ2-1, the full variable domain reads DSGVTQTPKHLITATGQRVTLRCSPRSGDLSVYWYQQSLDQGLQFLIQYYNGEERAKGNILERFSAQQFPDLHSELNLSSLELGDSALYFCASSVGGLANYNEQFFGPGTRLTVL.

The chain joins TRBV19 to TRBJ2-1; D perhaps matches TRBD1 (6 bases). The ends were cut back, 1 base at V and 8 bases at J, with 12 bases in the middle. The V gene's germline CDR1 is LNHDA and CDR2 SQIVND (reference sequence). This CDR3 is 14 amino acids long. CDR3 sequence: CASSIGTVGDEQFF. CDR3 in DNA: TGTGCCAGTAGTATAGGGACAGTGGGCGATGAGCAGTTCTTC.